The rows below give T cell receptor beta chains drawn from one sample of a study of blood T cell repertoires in COVID-19. Method: immunoSEQ multiplex PCR; TCRdb's copy keeps in-frame clones and lacks some. In the table there are some 200,000 clones, around 80% of which are singletons. The material sequenced was peripheral blood. These receptors all come from an elderly woman with COVID-19, enrolled during active disease. Both conserved end residues are trimmed from each CDR3. Each record gives: V gene, J gene, D gene, CDR3 protein. A D gene is named only where the DNA matches it firmly.

v_call: TRBV5-1
j_call: TRBJ2-1
d_call: TRBD2
cdr3_aa: ASSLAGGGASEQF

v_call: TRBV6-5
j_call: TRBJ1-3
d_call: TRBD1
cdr3_aa: ASWTGAGNTIY

v_call: TRBV6-5
j_call: TRBJ1-5
d_call: TRBD1
cdr3_aa: ASSRGTGSNQPQH

v_call: TRBV5-4
j_call: TRBJ2-2
d_call: TRBD2
cdr3_aa: ASTTGGGAVTGELF

v_call: TRBV2
j_call: TRBJ1-1
d_call: .
cdr3_aa: ASRAQGKSLNTEAF

v_call: TRBV7-8
j_call: TRBJ1-4
d_call: .
cdr3_aa: ASSFQGPSTNEKLF

v_call: TRBV6-5
j_call: TRBJ2-3
d_call: .
cdr3_aa: ASSYGGRGGTDTQY

v_call: TRBV3-1/TRBV3-2
j_call: TRBJ2-3
d_call: TRBD2
cdr3_aa: ASRSGGATDTQY

v_call: TRBV12-3/TRBV12-4
j_call: TRBJ1-1
d_call: .
cdr3_aa: ASSLVGSAEAF

v_call: TRBV19
j_call: TRBJ1-5
d_call: TRBD1
cdr3_aa: ASSATDRGKNQPQH

v_call: TRBV18
j_call: TRBJ1-3
d_call: .
cdr3_aa: ASSPGTGIGNTIY

v_call: TRBV9
j_call: TRBJ1-6
d_call: .
cdr3_aa: ASSPSYNSPLH

v_call: TRBV7-9
j_call: TRBJ2-2
d_call: TRBD2
cdr3_aa: ASSFSGGAGTGELF

v_call: TRBV27
j_call: TRBJ1-3
d_call: TRBD1
cdr3_aa: ASSSRGRGSGNTIY

v_call: TRBV7-7
j_call: TRBJ2-3
d_call: TRBD2
cdr3_aa: ASSLAGGSTDTQY

v_call: TRBV21-1
j_call: TRBJ1-2
d_call: .
cdr3_aa: ASRREGVRANYGYT

v_call: TRBV7-9
j_call: TRBJ1-3
d_call: .
cdr3_aa: ASSLLSAIGNTIY

v_call: TRBV5-1
j_call: TRBJ2-1
d_call: .
cdr3_aa: ASRAASAYNEQF

v_call: TRBV6-1
j_call: TRBJ1-1
d_call: .
cdr3_aa: ASSFGQNTEAF

v_call: TRBV27
j_call: TRBJ2-5
d_call: .
cdr3_aa: ASSLAGGLPWETQY

v_call: TRBV18
j_call: TRBJ2-5
d_call: TRBD2
cdr3_aa: ASSPLEKRGLGETQY

v_call: TRBV9
j_call: TRBJ1-1
d_call: .
cdr3_aa: ASSGQVNTEAF

v_call: TRBV7-2
j_call: TRBJ1-1
d_call: .
cdr3_aa: ASNLYGQNMNTEAF

v_call: TRBV5-1
j_call: TRBJ1-4
d_call: TRBD1
cdr3_aa: ASSRQGGTANEKLF

v_call: TRBV28
j_call: TRBJ2-1
d_call: TRBD2
cdr3_aa: ASSLAGGSYNEQF

v_call: TRBV25-1
j_call: TRBJ1-4
d_call: .
cdr3_aa: ASSPNRRGATNEKLF

v_call: TRBV7-9
j_call: TRBJ1-2
d_call: .
cdr3_aa: ASSSPGRGGYT

v_call: TRBV5-1
j_call: TRBJ1-1
d_call: .
cdr3_aa: ASSLGRLGLGDRGTEAF

v_call: TRBV12-3/TRBV12-4
j_call: TRBJ2-1
d_call: .
cdr3_aa: ASHSGSYNEQF

v_call: TRBV6-5
j_call: TRBJ1-5
d_call: .
cdr3_aa: ASKGGGNQPQH

v_call: TRBV4-1
j_call: TRBJ1-1
d_call: .
cdr3_aa: ASSQDESGVLTEAF

v_call: TRBV6-5
j_call: TRBJ2-3
d_call: .
cdr3_aa: ASRRQGLGTDTQY

v_call: TRBV6-1
j_call: TRBJ1-1
d_call: TRBD1
cdr3_aa: ASSEDRVGEAF

v_call: TRBV6-4
j_call: TRBJ1-1
d_call: TRBD1
cdr3_aa: ASSDGDRAEAF

v_call: TRBV6-1
j_call: TRBJ1-2
d_call: .
cdr3_aa: ASLGNYGYT

v_call: TRBV9
j_call: TRBJ1-2
d_call: .
cdr3_aa: ASRDNIGGALEGYT

v_call: TRBV7-9
j_call: TRBJ1-1
d_call: TRBD1
cdr3_aa: ASSLVPTGGTEAF

v_call: TRBV29-1
j_call: TRBJ1-2
d_call: .
cdr3_aa: SVVENRATSRGYT

v_call: TRBV9
j_call: TRBJ1-2
d_call: TRBD1
cdr3_aa: ASSAGQGIYGYT

v_call: TRBV6-4
j_call: TRBJ2-3
d_call: .
cdr3_aa: ASSDVGGRTDTQY

v_call: TRBV3-1/TRBV3-2
j_call: TRBJ2-3
d_call: .
cdr3_aa: ASSPRLHGGLPRDTQY

v_call: TRBV7-2
j_call: TRBJ1-1
d_call: .
cdr3_aa: ASSLTTGANTEAF

v_call: TRBV28
j_call: TRBJ1-5
d_call: .
cdr3_aa: ASSFRSGRQGDNQPQH

v_call: TRBV4-3
j_call: TRBJ2-1
d_call: TRBD2
cdr3_aa: ASSQARGGFYNEQF

v_call: TRBV28
j_call: TRBJ1-4
d_call: .
cdr3_aa: ASSLFAGGGTNEKLF

v_call: TRBV9
j_call: TRBJ2-2
d_call: TRBD2
cdr3_aa: ASTPHTSGGSGELF

v_call: TRBV6-2/TRBV6-3
j_call: TRBJ1-5
d_call: TRBD1
cdr3_aa: ASSYRARDRDQPQH

v_call: TRBV6-2/TRBV6-3
j_call: TRBJ1-5
d_call: .
cdr3_aa: ASSYSGGSVQPQH

v_call: TRBV3-1/TRBV3-2
j_call: TRBJ1-2
d_call: .
cdr3_aa: ASSQTTDNYGYT

v_call: TRBV5-1
j_call: TRBJ2-3
d_call: .
cdr3_aa: ASSLQQDTQY

v_call: TRBV6-4
j_call: TRBJ1-2
d_call: .
cdr3_aa: ASSDGQYGYT

v_call: TRBV18
j_call: TRBJ1-5
d_call: .
cdr3_aa: ASSPSRGNQPQH

v_call: TRBV2
j_call: TRBJ2-3
d_call: TRBD2
cdr3_aa: ASSGSSGGLSGDTQY

v_call: TRBV6-5
j_call: TRBJ1-2
d_call: .
cdr3_aa: ASKGPAYGGYT

v_call: TRBV3-1/TRBV3-2
j_call: TRBJ2-7
d_call: .
cdr3_aa: ASSPSGSPYEQY

v_call: TRBV7-8
j_call: TRBJ1-1
d_call: .
cdr3_aa: ASSLGRVATEAF

v_call: TRBV7-3
j_call: TRBJ2-5
d_call: .
cdr3_aa: ASSPTGETQY

v_call: TRBV29-1
j_call: TRBJ1-5
d_call: .
cdr3_aa: SVEGPPGQPQH